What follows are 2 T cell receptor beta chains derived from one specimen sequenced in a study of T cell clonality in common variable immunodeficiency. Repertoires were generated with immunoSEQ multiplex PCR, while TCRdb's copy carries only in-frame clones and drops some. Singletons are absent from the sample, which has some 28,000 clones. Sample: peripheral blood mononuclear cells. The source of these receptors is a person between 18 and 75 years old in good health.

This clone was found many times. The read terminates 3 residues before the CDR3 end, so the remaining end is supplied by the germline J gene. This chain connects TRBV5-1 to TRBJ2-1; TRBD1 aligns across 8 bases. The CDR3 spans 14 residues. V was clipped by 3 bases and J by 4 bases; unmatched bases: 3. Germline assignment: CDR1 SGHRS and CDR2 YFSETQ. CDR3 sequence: CASSSQGVYNEQFF. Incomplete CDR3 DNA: TGCGCCAGCAGCTCACAGGGGGTGTACAATGAG.

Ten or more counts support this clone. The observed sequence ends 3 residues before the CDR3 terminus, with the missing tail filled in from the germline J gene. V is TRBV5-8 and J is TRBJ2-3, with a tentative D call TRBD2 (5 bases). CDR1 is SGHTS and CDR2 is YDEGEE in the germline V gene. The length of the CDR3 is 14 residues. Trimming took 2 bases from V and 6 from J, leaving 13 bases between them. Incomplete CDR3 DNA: TGTGCCAGCAGCTTTACCGGCCCGGGGGATACG. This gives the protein CASSFTGPGDT. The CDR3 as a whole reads CASSFTGPGDTQYF.